This TCR beta chain was observed in a study of response to subunit inactivated influenza vaccine. TCRdb re-analysed the RT-PCR reads in MiXCR, keeping a single row per CDR3 protein. The table shows about 610,000 distinct CDR3 sequences, with about 15% occurring only once. On this clonotype itself: Its antigen is not known.

V was pared by 2 bases and J by 0 bases, with 7 bases between. The germline V gene encodes CDR1 MDHEN and CDR2 SYDVKM. This CDR3 region has 15 residues. Regarding the study as a whole: Researchers suggested that each seasonal influenza vaccination recruits few new T cells.

The chain recombines TRBV28 with TRBJ2-2; D call uncertain. The clonotype was recovered from a man aged 45-65 years who received an inactivated influenza vaccine. The sample here was PBMCs from blood, taken about 13 days after vaccination. In nucleotides, the CDR3 is TGTGCCAGCAGTTTAAATTGGCCGAACACCGGGGAGCTGTTTTTT. The encoded protein is CASSLNWPNTGELFF.